This T cell receptor (beta chain) is drawn from a study of cytomegalovirus exposure and HLA in healthy donors. Findings and caveats of the study: The HLA-A and HLA-B alleles of most subjects were reportedly predicted accurately from TCR beta sequences.

Trimming cost V 6 bases and J 3 bases, with 12 bases left between them. The V gene's germline CDR1 is SQVTM and CDR2 ANQGSEA. The CDR3 consists of 13 residues. This clone showed up just a few times. What it recognizes is unknown. 13 Jbeta primers and 60 Vbeta primers were used for the PCR. Study processing details: Counted up in a later analysis, unique TCR beta chains came to some 80 million, with roughly 11 million shared. Produced via immunoSEQ multiplex PCR; TCRdb's table is partial and in-frame only. That table supplies the V and J calls and clone size; D and trimming were determined from the DNA. The sample has some 110,000 clones, about 73% seen once.

The specimen was PBMCs. This sequence joins TRBV29-1 and TRBJ1-5; D possibly corresponds to TRBD1 (6 bases). This clonotype originated in a woman aged 45-59 years in good health and CMV-seropositive. CDR3 amino acids: CSVTDSLNQPQHF. DNA of the CDR3: TGCAGCGTAACGGACAGCCTCAATCAGCCCCAGCATTTT.